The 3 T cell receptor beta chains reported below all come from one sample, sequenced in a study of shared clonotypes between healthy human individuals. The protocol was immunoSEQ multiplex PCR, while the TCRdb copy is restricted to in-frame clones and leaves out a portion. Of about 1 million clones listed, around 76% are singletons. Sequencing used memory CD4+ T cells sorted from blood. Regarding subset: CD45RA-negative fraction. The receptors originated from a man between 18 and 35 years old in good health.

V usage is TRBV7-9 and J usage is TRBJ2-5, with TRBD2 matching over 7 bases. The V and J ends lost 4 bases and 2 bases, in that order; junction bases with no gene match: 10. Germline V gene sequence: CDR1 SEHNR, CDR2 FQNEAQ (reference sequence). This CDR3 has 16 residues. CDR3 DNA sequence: TGTGCCAGCAGCTACCGCCCAGCTAGCGGACAAGAGACCCAGTACTTC. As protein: CASSYRPASGQETQYF.

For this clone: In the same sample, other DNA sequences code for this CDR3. As DNA, the CDR3 is TGTGCCAGCAGCTCCCAGGGGGGGCAGCCCCAGCATTTT. It encodes CASSSQGGQPQHF. This chain connects TRBV7-9 to TRBJ1-5; the match to TRBD1 covers 7 bases. Looked up from germline, CDR1 is SEHNR and CDR2 is FQNEAQ (reference sequence). V lost 4 bases and J lost 7; bases outside the gene matches: 4. CDR3 length: 13 residues.

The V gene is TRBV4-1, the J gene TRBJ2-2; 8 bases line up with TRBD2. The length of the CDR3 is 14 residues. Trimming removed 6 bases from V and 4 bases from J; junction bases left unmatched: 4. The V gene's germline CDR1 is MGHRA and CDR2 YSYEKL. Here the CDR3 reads CASRTSGSTGELFF. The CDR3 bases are TGCGCCAGCAGGACAAGCGGGAGCACCGGGGAGCTGTTTTTT.